Shown below are 11 T cell receptor beta chains from a single sample sequenced in a study of blood T cell repertoires in COVID-19. Method: immunoSEQ multiplex PCR; TCRdb's copy keeps in-frame clones and lacks some. Among roughly 300,000 clones listed, 65% to 90% were seen once. Sequenced input: peripheral blood. These receptors were obtained from a human donor in a cohort sampled during active COVID-19.

The J gene is TRBJ1-2, the V gene TRBV7-2, with 9 bases matching TRBD1. Germline V CDR1 and CDR2: SGHTA, FQGNSA. The CDR3 consists of 15 residues. Unmatched junction bases numbered 3, after V lost 3 bases and J lost 1 base. The CDR3 loop is CASSLGTGINYGYTF. CDR3 nucleotide sequence: TGTGCCAGCAGCTTGGGGACAGGGATTAACTATGGCTACACCTTC.

The count of this clone is one. The chain uses TRBV7-3 and TRBJ2-2; the D is unclear. Germline loops: CDR1 SGHTA, CDR2 FQGTGA. V dropped 5 bases and J dropped 2 bases, with 15 bases sitting between them. The CDR3 extends over 16 amino acids. The CDR3 region has the DNA TGTGCCAGCAGCCAATTCTCAGGATTCAACACCGGGGAGCTGTTTTTT. It encodes CASSQFSGFNTGELFF.

This clone was recorded only once. V usage is TRBV10-2 and J usage is TRBJ1-4; 11 nucleotides match TRBD1. V shed 10 bases, J shed 2 bases, and the junction held 9 bases outside the gene matches. The CDR3 spans 16 residues. CDR1 is WSHSY, CDR2 SAAADI, per germline. CDR3 sequence reads: CATRTGGISTNEKLFF. DNA for the CDR3: TGCGCCACCCGGACAGGGGGCATTTCTACTAATGAAAAACTGTTTTTT.

This chain joins TRBV19 and TRBJ1-1; maybe TRBD1 (6 bases). There are 13 residues in the CDR3. CDR1 LNHDA and CDR2 SQIVND come from the germline V gene (reference sequence). Trimming removed 6 bases at V and 2 bases at J, with 10 bases between. The CDR3 DNA reads TGTGCCAGTAGAGAGGGGGAAAACACTGAAGCTTTCTTT. This encodes CASREGENTEAFF.

This sequence joins TRBV7-2 and TRBJ2-1, with D perhaps matching TRBD2 (6 bases). V lost 3 bases, J lost 9 bases, and 15 bases lay in between. The CDR3 loop spans 14 amino acids. The germline gives CDR1 SGHTA, CDR2 FQGNSA. CDR3 sequence (DNA): TGTGCCAGCAGCTTGGACTATACAGGAACTGAGCAGTTCTTC. This codes for CASSLDYTGTEQFF.

This clone has only one observation. The chain employs TRBV30 and TRBJ1-2; D is ambiguous. Germline CDR1 is GTSNPN and CDR2 is SVGIG (reference sequence). With 2 bases removed from V and 2 bases from J, the gap between germline ends came to 15 bases. The CDR3 is made up of 15 amino acids. The CDR3 sequence is CAWSSPTGLNYGYTF. In DNA form, the CDR3 reads TGTGCCTGGAGTAGCCCGACGGGTTTAAACTATGGCTACACCTTC.

The genes are TRBV19 and TRBJ2-3, with D maybe TRBD1 (5 bases). Per germline, CDR1 LNHDA and CDR2 SQIVND (reference sequence). Trimming left V 5 bases short and J 6 bases short, with 15 bases between. This CDR3 spans 14 amino acids. The DNA for the CDR3 is TGTGCCAGTAGTTGGGGCAGCGATAGGGATACGCAGTATTTT. Translated, it gives CASSWGSDRDTQYF.

The chain has TRBV2 and TRBJ2-7; D is perhaps TRBD2 (7 bases). CDR3 length: 15 residues. V lost 3 bases to trimming and J lost 3 bases, with 15 bases between them. CDR1 and CDR2 from the germline V gene are SNHLY and FYNNEI. The DNA of the CDR3 is TGTGCCAGCAGTGACTGGACAGCGGGAAGCTACGAGCAGTACTTC. Amino acid sequence: CASSDWTAGSYEQYF.

V gene TRBV7-3 combines with J gene TRBJ2-1, with 8 bases lining up with TRBD2. Germline CDR1 SGHTA, CDR2 FQGTGA. The CDR3 is made up of 15 amino acids. Trimming removed 1 base from V and 2 bases from J; junction bases left unmatched: 1. The CDR3 loop is CASSLSGGPYNEQFF. The CDR3 DNA is TGTGCCAGCAGCTTAAGCGGGGGGCCCTACAATGAGCAGTTCTTC.

This rearrangement joins TRBV7-2 to TRBJ2-1, with 7 nucleotides matching TRBD2. V lost 2 bases and J lost 5; bases outside the gene matches: 0. CDR3 size: 13 residues. Per the germline V gene, CDR1 is SGHTA and CDR2 is FQGNSA. The DNA of the CDR3 is TGTGCCAGCAGCTTAAGCGGGAACAATGAGCAGTTCTTC. Amino acids: CASSLSGNNEQFF. Looking up the rest from reference TRBV7-2 and TRBJ2-1 gives the full variable domain: GAGVSQSPSNKVTEKGKDVELRCDPISGHTALYWYRQSLGQGLEFLIYFQGNSAPDKSGLPSDRFSAERTGGSVSTLTIQRTQQEDSAVYLCASSLSGNNEQFFGPGTRLTVL.

The chain carries TRBV20-1 and TRBJ1-1, with D perhaps matching TRBD1 (6 bases). CDR3 length equals 11 residues. With 6 bases removed from V and 8 bases from J, the gap between germline ends came to 13 bases. Germline CDR1 DFQATT, CDR2 SNEGSKA (reference sequence). The CDR3 region has the DNA TGCAGTGCGACCCCGGGACACGAAGCTTTCTTT. Encoded protein: CSATPGHEAFF.